What follows are 13 T cell receptor beta chains derived from one specimen sequenced in a study of shared clonotypes between healthy human individuals. Profiling relied on immunoSEQ multiplex PCR, and the TCRdb table lists in-frame clones only, not all of them. The repertoire consists of 550,000 to 700,000 clones, with about 80% occurring once and the leading ten covering 1.5% to 2%. Material for sequencing was memory CD4+ T cells sorted from blood. Specified subset: CD45RA-negative fraction. The receptors shown here come from a woman in her 30s in good health.

This clone occurred once. The CDR3 sequence is CASSYPIWGTEAFF. The CDR3 region has the DNA TGTGCCAGCAGTTATCCTATTTGGGGAACTGAAGCTTTCTTT. This chain uses TRBV7-8 with TRBJ1-1; D not certain. Germline CDR1 SGHVS, CDR2 FQNEAQ. With 6 bases removed from V and 5 bases from J, the gap between germline ends came to 16 bases. There are 14 residues in the CDR3.

This clone appeared once. The chain uses TRBV5-4 and TRBJ2-3; 9 bases are shared with TRBD1. V lost 0 bases, J lost 4 bases, and 3 bases stayed unmatched. Germline CDR1 reads SGHNT; CDR2 reads YYREEE (reference sequence). The CDR3 sequence is 15 residues long. The CDR3 DNA reads TGTGCCAGCAGCTTGGTGGGACAGGGAGCAGATACGCAGTATTTT. This translates into CASSLVGQGADTQYF.

The gene calls are TRBV2 and TRBJ1-5, with 10 bases lining up with TRBD1. There are 14 residues in the CDR3. Germline loops: CDR1 SNHLY, CDR2 FYNNEI. With 7 bases clipped from V and 5 bases from J, the junction kept 5 bases outside the gene matches. Written as DNA, the CDR3 is TGTGCCAGCACCCCGACAGGGGGCGATCAGCCCCAGCATTTT. Protein product: CASTPTGGDQPQHF.

This clone was counted at least ten times. The chain couples TRBV7-9 to TRBJ1-2, with D possibly TRBD1 on 6 matching bases. In germline, CDR1 is SEHNR, CDR2 FQNEAQ (reference sequence). This CDR3 spans 14 amino acids. V lost 6 bases and J lost 5, with 16 bases in between. This CDR3 is CASSTEGQVYGYTF. In DNA form, the CDR3 reads TGTGCCAGCAGTACTGAGGGACAAGTTTATGGCTACACCTTC.

This clone has just one count. V gene TRBV5-1 combines with J gene TRBJ2-1; perhaps TRBD2 as D (6 bases). V was trimmed by 4 bases and J by 0 bases, leaving 11 bases between them. Germline V CDR1 and CDR2: SGHRS, YFSETQ. The CDR3 loop spans 15 amino acids. The CDR3 coding sequence is TGCGCCAGCAGCCTGGGACTGTACTCCTACAATGAGCAGTTCTTC. It translates to CASSLGLYSYNEQFF.

The chain recombines TRBV6-6 with TRBJ2-7; D ambiguous. Germline-derived CDR1 and CDR2 are MNHNY and SVGAGI (reference sequence). The CDR3 has 13 amino acids. Trimming stripped 7 bases from V and 5 bases from J, with 15 bases between. The CDR3 protein is CASTPRPVDEQYF. CDR3 nucleotides: TGTGCCAGCACCCCCCGGCCAGTCGACGAGCAGTACTTC.

This rearrangement joins TRBV7-9 to TRBJ2-5; maybe TRBD2 (6 bases). Germline-derived CDR1 and CDR2 are SEHNR and FQNEAQ (reference sequence). V was cut by 0 bases and J by 3 bases, with 11 bases left in between. The CDR3 consists of 15 residues. The CDR3 protein is CASSLAGGLKETQYF. In nucleotides, the CDR3 is TGTGCCAGCAGCTTAGCCGGGGGACTGAAAGAGACCCAGTACTTC.

DNA for the CDR3: TGTGCCAGCAACACAGGGACCACAGATACGCAGTATTTT. This gives the protein CASNTGTTDTQYF. The chain combines TRBV25-1 with TRBJ2-3, with a weak D call TRBD1 (6 bases). The CDR3 length is 13 residues. Per the germline V gene, CDR1 is MGHDK and CDR2 is SYGVNS. V was trimmed by 7 bases and J by 2 bases, leaving 10 bases between them.

This clone appeared a few times. V and J are TRBV6-5 and TRBJ1-1; no firm D call. Trimming took off 2 bases at V and 1 base at J, with 8 bases between the two ends. This CDR3 region has 14 residues. Germline V gene sequence: CDR1 MNHEY, CDR2 SVGAGI. CDR3 DNA sequence: TGTGCCAGCAGTTACGAAATGGCGAACACTGAAGCTTTCTTT. Protein: CASSYEMANTEAFF.

V gene TRBV2 combines with J gene TRBJ2-2; 11 bases match TRBD2. CDR1 is SNHLY and CDR2 is FYNNEI in the germline V gene. J gave up 2 bases and V 6 bases, and 5 bases lay outside the gene matches. CDR3 length equals 16 residues. The CDR3 region has the DNA TGTGCCAGCAGCTCGACTAGCGGGGCTAACACCGGGGAGCTGTTTTTT. Its protein product is CASSSTSGANTGELFF.

This clone was counted a few times. The chain uses TRBV4-2 and TRBJ1-5; TRBD1 matches 8 bases. J was trimmed by 8 bases and V by 6 bases; bases with no gene match: 15. CDR1 LGHNA and CDR2 YNFKEQ come from the germline V gene. The CDR3 loop spans 16 amino acids. The CDR3 loop reads CASRPGQGRRMEPQHF. The CDR3 DNA follows: TGTGCCAGCAGACCCGGACAGGGCAGGCGGATGGAGCCCCAGCATTTT.

The chain employs TRBV29-1 and TRBJ2-5, with 10 bases that match TRBD2. The J call may not be correct, given that the DNA end is closer to TRBJ2-7. This CDR3 region has 16 residues. CDR1 and CDR2 (germline): SQVTM, ANQGSEA. The CDR3: CSVEGPSGRASYEQYF. Written as DNA, the CDR3 is TGCAGCGTTGAAGGGCCTAGCGGGAGAGCCTCCTACGAGCAGTACTTC.

The chain is built from TRBV5-1 and TRBJ1-3; TRBD1 matches 11 bases. Germline values: CDR1 SGHRS, CDR2 YFSETQ. The junction had 5 bases not matched to a gene; V was cut back by 3 bases and J by 0 bases. CDR3 length: 17 residues. The CDR3: CASSSEGTGGSGNTIYF. Written as DNA, the CDR3 is TGCGCCAGCAGCTCGGAAGGGACAGGGGGCTCTGGAAACACCATATATTTT.